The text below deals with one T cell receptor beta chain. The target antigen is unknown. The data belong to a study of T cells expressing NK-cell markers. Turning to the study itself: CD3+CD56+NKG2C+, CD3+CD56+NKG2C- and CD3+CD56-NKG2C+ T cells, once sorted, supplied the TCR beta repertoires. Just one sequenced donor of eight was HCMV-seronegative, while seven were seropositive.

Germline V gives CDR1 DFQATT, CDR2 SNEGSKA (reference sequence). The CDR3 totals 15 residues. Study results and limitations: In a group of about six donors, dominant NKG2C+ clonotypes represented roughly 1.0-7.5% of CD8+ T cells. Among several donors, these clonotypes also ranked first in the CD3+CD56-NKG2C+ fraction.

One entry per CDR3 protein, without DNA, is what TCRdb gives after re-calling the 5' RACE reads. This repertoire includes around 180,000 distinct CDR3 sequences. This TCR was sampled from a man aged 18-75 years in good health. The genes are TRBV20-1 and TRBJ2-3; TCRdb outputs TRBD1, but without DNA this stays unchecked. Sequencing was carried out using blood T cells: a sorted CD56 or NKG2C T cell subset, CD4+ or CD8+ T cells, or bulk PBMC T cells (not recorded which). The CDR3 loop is CSASSAGTYTDTQYF.